The clone carrying this T cell receptor beta chain was counted a few times. This sample was included in a study of tumor T cells in aggressive B-cell lymphoma. Assay used: immunoSEQ multiplex PCR; TCRdb lists only in-frame clones, some missing. The sample holds thousands of clones, approximately 85% seen once. This clonotype was obtained from an adult with diffuse large B cell lymphoma. The sequenced sample was tumor tissue.

The CDR3 protein is CASSETANEQFF. The CDR3 bases are TGTGCCAGCAGCGAAACAGCCAATGAGCAGTTCTTC. The gene calls are TRBV9 and TRBJ2-1, with D uncertain. The germline CDR1 and CDR2 sequences are SGDLS and YYNGEE. Trimming took 3 bases from V and 6 from J, leaving 7 bases between them. This CDR3 region has 12 residues. Combining the CDR3 with reference TRBV9 and TRBJ2-1 gives the whole variable domain DSGVTQTPKHLITATGQRVTLRCSPRSGDLSVYWYQQSLDQGLQFLIQYYNGEERAKGNILERFSAQQFPDLHSELNLSSLELGDSALYFCASSETANEQFFGPGTRLTVL.